The next 21 T cell receptor beta chains were all read from a single sample in a study of molecular identifiers for immune sequencing clone quantification. TCRdb reanalysed the PCR reads using MiXCR and keeps one entry per CDR3 protein. The repertoire has about 640,000 distinct CDR3 sequences, 20% of them found once; the top ten carry roughly 0.9%. Sequencing was carried out using naive CD8+ T cells from blood, with Jurkat cell RNA spiked in. Sample subset: FACS-sorted CD8+CD4-CCR7+CD45RA+ naive T cells. The receptors here all came from a human donor in good health. Some libraries in this study had Jurkat cell RNA spiked in.

In its sample, this clonotype was seen many times. V usage is TRBV9 and J usage is TRBJ2-3, with TRBD2 matching 7 bases. The germline V gene has CDR1 SGDLS and CDR2 YYNGEE. With 0 bases clipped from V and 2 bases from J, the junction kept 6 bases outside the gene matches. This CDR3 region has 16 residues. This chain's CDR3 is CASSVGTRGFTDTQYF. In nucleotides, the CDR3 is TGTGCCAGCAGCGTAGGGACTAGAGGTTTCACAGATACGCAGTATTTT.

This clonotype was observed at least ten times. The rearrangement uses TRBV29-1 and TRBJ1-3; TRBD1 agrees at 7 bases. J was trimmed by 1 base and V by 6 bases; bases with no gene match: 6. Germline V lookup: CDR1 SQVTM, CDR2 ANQGSEA. The CDR3 is 14 residues long. The CDR3 DNA reads TGCAGCGTACAAACAGGGGAGTCTGGAAACACCATATATTTT. Amino acids: CSVQTGESGNTIYF.

The sample holds many counts of this clonotype. The rearrangement joins TRBV4-3 to TRBJ2-2; D not certain. The ends were cut back, 0 bases at V and 6 bases at J, with 11 bases in the middle. Looked up from germline, CDR1 is LGHNA and CDR2 is YSLEER. The CDR3 spans 15 residues. CDR3 sequence: CASSQDLSGSGELFF. CDR3 DNA: TGCGCCAGCAGCCAAGATTTGTCCGGGTCCGGGGAGCTGTTTTTT.

This clonotype was observed at least ten times. The rearrangement joins TRBV2 to TRBJ2-5, with D uncertain. This CDR3 has 12 amino acids. Looked up from germline, CDR1 is SNHLY and CDR2 is FYNNEI. The germline V and J ends were trimmed by 10 bases and 3 bases, with 12 bases remaining between them. CDR3 sequence: CATLRLEETQYF. For the CDR3, the DNA is TGTGCCACCCTACGTCTGGAAGAGACCCAGTACTTC.

This clonotype was recorded at least ten times. This chain links TRBV12-3 or TRBV12-4 with TRBJ1-1; D not resolved. The CDR3 is 16 residues long. V was cut by 5 bases and J by 0 bases, with 16 bases left in between. The DNA of the CDR3 is TGTGCCAGCAGTCCGTCATATGGACGCCTGAACACTGAAGCTTTCTTT. Amino acids: CASSPSYGRLNTEAFF.

The sample holds many counts of this clonotype. This sequence joins TRBV9 and TRBJ2-7; maybe TRBD2 (5 bases). Germline-derived CDR1 and CDR2 are SGDLS and YYNGEE. V lost 3 bases and J lost 5, with 15 bases in between. The CDR3 spans 14 residues. CDR3 amino acids: CASSAYVGVHEQYF. CDR3 DNA: TGTGCCAGCAGCGCATACGTCGGGGTCCACGAGCAGTACTTC.

This clonotype was picked up many times. The rearrangement links TRBV2 to TRBJ2-7; D ambiguous. Per the germline V gene, CDR1 is SNHLY and CDR2 is FYNNEI. CDR3 length: 13 residues. Trimming took 4 bases from V and 1 from J, leaving 8 bases between them. The CDR3 region has the DNA TGTGCCAGCAGTGGGATAGTTTCCTACGAGCAGTACTTC. This sequence encodes CASSGIVSYEQYF.

In regard to this clonotype: A much larger clone lies one base from this, so it may be a read error. V usage is TRBV29-1 and J usage is TRBJ1-1, with a weak D call TRBD1 (6 bases). The CDR3 totals 13 residues. Germline-derived CDR1 and CDR2 are SQVTM and ANQGSEA. CDR3 sequence reads: CSVLDRFGTEVFF. The CDR3 DNA reads TGCAGCGTCCTAGACAGGTTTGGCACTGAAGTTTTCTTT.

This clonotype came up once. Possible read error: a much larger clone is one base away. The V call is TRBV6-2 or TRBV6-3, the J call TRBJ1-1; D unresolved. CDR3 size: 13 residues. The germline V gene encodes CDR1 MNHEY and CDR2 SVGEGT. The CDR3 sequence: CASSYGKGTEALF. The CDR3 DNA is TGTGCCAGCAGTTACGGTAAGGGAACTGAAGCTCTCTTT.

The chain recombines TRBV27 with TRBJ2-5; TRBD2 agrees at 7 bases. CDR1 is MNHEY and CDR2 is SMNVEV in the germline V gene (reference sequence). The CDR3 runs 15 residues. Trimming removed 5 bases from V and 0 bases from J; junction bases left unmatched: 6. CDR3 residues: CASSPSTSNQETQYF. As DNA, the CDR3 is TGTGCCAGCAGTCCATCGACTAGCAACCAAGAGACCCAGTACTTC.

As concerns this clonotype: This may be a read error: a much more frequent sequence differs by one nucleotide. This chain joins TRBV5-6 and TRBJ2-7, with D possibly matching TRBD2 (6 bases). The CDR3 is 15 amino acids. Looked up from germline, CDR1 is SGHDT and CDR2 is YYEEEE. The CDR3 is CASSLWGRQPYEQCF. CDR3 DNA sequence: TGTGCCAGCAGCTTGTGGGGGAGGCAACCCTACGAGCAGTGCTTC.

Of note for this clonotype: At one end, the junction sequence differs from germline, possibly due to a read error. The chain combines TRBV27 with TRBJ2-3; 8 bases agree with TRBD2. The CDR3 loop spans 16 amino acids. CDR1 MNHEY and CDR2 SMNVEV come from the germline V gene (reference sequence). The CDR3 reads CASSLWSGSGLDTRYF. In DNA, the CDR3 is TGTGCCAGCAGTTTATGGAGCGGGAGCGGATTAGATACGCGGTATTTT.

This clonotype was counted a few times. This chain joins TRBV19 and TRBJ2-7, with D possibly matching TRBD1 (6 bases). CDR1 is LNHDA, CDR2 SQIVND, per germline (reference sequence). This CDR3 is built from 12 residues. Trimming pared 3 bases from V and 6 bases from J, leaving 9 bases between. As DNA, the CDR3 is TGTGCCAGTAGTATTGGACAGACCGAGCAGTACTTC. Residues: CASSIGQTEQYF.

The rearrangement links TRBV20-1 to TRBJ1-2; 7 bases are a match to TRBD1. Germline-derived CDR1 and CDR2 are DFQATT and SNEGSKA (reference sequence). The CDR3 contains 11 residues. The chain's CDR3 is CRQQGNYGYTF. The CDR3 DNA follows: TGCAGACAACAGGGGAACTATGGCTACACCTTC.

This clonotype showed up just a few times. V gene TRBV5-6 combines with J gene TRBJ2-2; TRBD1 might be the D (6 bases). The CDR3 loop spans 16 amino acids. Trimming shortened V by 1 base and J by 4 bases, and 14 bases separated the two germline ends. The germline CDR1 and CDR2 sequences are SGHDT and YYEEEE. CDR3 nucleotide sequence: TGTGCCAGCAGCTTGAGTGGGGGCTGGTTCACCGGGGAGCTGTTTTTT. It specifies CASSLSGGWFTGELFF. Full variable domain (outside the CDR3, taken from reference TRBV5-6 and TRBJ2-2): DAGVTQSPTHLIKTRGQQVTLRCSPKSGHDTVSWYQQALGQGPQFIFQYYEEEERQRGNFPDRFSGHQFPNYSSELNVNALLLGDSALYLCASSLSGGWFTGELFFGEGSRLTVL.

The V and J genes are TRBV19 and TRBJ2-7, with a tentative D call TRBD1 (6 bases). V was pared by 8 bases and J by 4 bases, with 12 bases between. This CDR3 has 12 residues. Per germline, CDR1 LNHDA and CDR2 SQIVND (reference sequence). CDR3 protein: CASPQGGYEQYF. The CDR3 DNA reads as TGTGCCAGTCCACAAGGGGGTTACGAGCAGTACTTC.

This clonotype was counted ten times or more. The chain carries TRBV28 and TRBJ1-1, with D unresolved. V was cut by 10 bases and J by 0 bases, with 6 bases left in between. The CDR3 totals 11 residues. Germline CDR1 and CDR2: MDHEN and SYDVKM. CDR3 region: CATLLNTEAFF. The CDR3 DNA reads TGTGCCACCCTTTTGAACACTGAAGCTTTCTTT.

This chain links TRBV2 with TRBJ1-5; D remains unclear. V dropped 3 bases and J dropped 9 bases, with 6 bases sitting between them. Per germline, CDR1 SNHLY and CDR2 FYNNEI. The CDR3 extends over 11 amino acids. The CDR3 nucleotides are TGTGCCAGCAGTGATCGGGGGCCCCAGCATTTT. Translated, it gives CASSDRGPQHF.

In its sample, this clonotype was seen many times. The CDR3 sequence: CASSPGLGGGETQYF. The CDR3 coding sequence is TGCGCCAGCAGCCCAGGCCTAGGAGGTGGAGAGACCCAGTACTTC. The chain is built from TRBV4-3 and TRBJ2-5; the D gene is possibly TRBD2 (5 bases). V was pared by 4 bases and J by 4 bases, with 16 bases between. Germline V CDR1 and CDR2: LGHNA, YSLEER. This CDR3 region has 15 residues.

Ten or more counts support this clonotype. V is TRBV21-1 and J is TRBJ1-1. TRBV21-1 is designated a pseudogene. The CDR3 is 12 residues long. This CDR3 reads CASSKHKPGAFF. The CDR3 nucleotides are TGTGCCAGCAGCAAACATAAGCCTGGGGCTTTCTTT.

This clonotype was found many times. The genes are TRBV19 and TRBJ2-2; 7 bases line up with TRBD1. V was pared by 6 bases and J by 6 bases, with 7 bases of the junction left unmatched. The CDR3 extends over 14 amino acids. Germline values: CDR1 LNHDA, CDR2 SQIVND (reference sequence). CDR3 in amino acids: CASRGGLTPGELFF. CDR3 nucleotides: TGTGCCAGTAGAGGGGGCCTAACACCCGGGGAGCTGTTTTTT.